A single T cell receptor (beta chain) is shown here with its context. Its antigen is still unknown. The junction and the germline gene differ at one end; a read error may be behind it. Caucasian individuals from Russia who were healthy and aged 6 to 90 acted as donors. Approximately 9.6 milliliters of peripheral blood were drawn from each donor into EDTA-treated tubes. The use of a sample-barcoded 5' primer and a J-beta primer mix characterized a second PCR of about 6 to 11 cycles. MiXCR, applied by TCRdb to the 5' RACE reads, yields one record per CDR3 protein. The table has 1.5 million to 2 million distinct CDR3 sequences, approximately 28% seen once. This sample was included in a study of blood T cells in healthy people across ages. Study-level results: Age brought a roughly linear fall in TCR beta diversity measured per million T cells. As naive T cell percentage varied, TCR beta diversity correlated strongly with it.

The source material was blood. This clonotype was obtained from a woman younger than 45 in good health.

The CDR3 nucleotides are TGTGCCAGCAGTCGAGGGGCAGATGCGCAGTATTTT. It codes for CASSRGADAQYF. V gene TRBV12-3 or TRBV12-4 combines with J gene TRBJ2-3; tentatively, D is TRBD1 or TRBD2 (5 bases each). The CDR3 covers 12 residues.